This TCR beta chain was obtained from a study of blood T cell repertoires in COVID-19. Study in general: The origin of the acute and convalescent COVID-19 samples was the United States, Italy and Spain. Sources were T cells, B-cell-depleted T cells, or PBMCs; the material itself was cDNA or gDNA.

In the original analysis: The assay estimated nucleated cells by amplifying reference gene primers. Profiled with immunoSEQ multiplex PCR; TCRdb holds only in-frame clones, not every one. V and J calls and clone size are those listed in that table; D and trimming were worked out from the DNA. The data contain about 130,000 clones, 70% to 85% of them singletons. Sequenced input: peripheral blood. The clonotype comes from a woman aged 45-65 years with acute or convalescent COVID-19.

The DNA of the CDR3 is TGTGCCAGTAGTATAAACCTAGAGGTTTATGGCTACACCTTC. Its translation is CASSINLEVYGYTF. The V call is TRBV19, the J call TRBJ1-2; D is unclear. Between the trimmed V and J ends, which lost 2 bases and 5 bases, there was a span of 12 bases. Germline-derived CDR1 and CDR2 are LNHDA and SQIVND (reference sequence). The CDR3 covers 14 residues. Using reference TRBV19 and TRBJ1-2 for the parts outside the CDR3, the full variable domain is DGGITQSPKYLFRKEGQNVTLSCEQNLNHDAMYWYRQDPGQGLRLIYYSQIVNDFQKGDIAEGYSVSREKKESFPLTVTSAQKNPTAFYLCASSINLEVYGYTFGSGTRLTVV.